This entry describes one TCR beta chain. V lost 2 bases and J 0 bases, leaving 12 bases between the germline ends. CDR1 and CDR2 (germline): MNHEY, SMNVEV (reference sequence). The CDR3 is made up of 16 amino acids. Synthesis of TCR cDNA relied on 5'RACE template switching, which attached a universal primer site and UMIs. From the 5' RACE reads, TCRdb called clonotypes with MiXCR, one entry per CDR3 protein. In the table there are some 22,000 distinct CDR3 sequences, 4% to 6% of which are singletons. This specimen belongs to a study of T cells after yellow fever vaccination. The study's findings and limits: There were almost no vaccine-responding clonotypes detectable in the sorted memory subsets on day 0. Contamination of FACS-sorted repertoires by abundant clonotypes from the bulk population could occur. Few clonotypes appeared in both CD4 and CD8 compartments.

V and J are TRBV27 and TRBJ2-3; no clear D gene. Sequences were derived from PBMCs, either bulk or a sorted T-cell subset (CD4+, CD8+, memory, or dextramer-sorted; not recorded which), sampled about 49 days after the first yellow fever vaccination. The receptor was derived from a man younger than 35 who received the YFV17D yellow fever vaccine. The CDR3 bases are TGTGCCAGCAGTTTACTAGGCGGAACTAGCACAGATACGCAGTATTTT. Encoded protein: CASSLLGGTSTDTQYF.